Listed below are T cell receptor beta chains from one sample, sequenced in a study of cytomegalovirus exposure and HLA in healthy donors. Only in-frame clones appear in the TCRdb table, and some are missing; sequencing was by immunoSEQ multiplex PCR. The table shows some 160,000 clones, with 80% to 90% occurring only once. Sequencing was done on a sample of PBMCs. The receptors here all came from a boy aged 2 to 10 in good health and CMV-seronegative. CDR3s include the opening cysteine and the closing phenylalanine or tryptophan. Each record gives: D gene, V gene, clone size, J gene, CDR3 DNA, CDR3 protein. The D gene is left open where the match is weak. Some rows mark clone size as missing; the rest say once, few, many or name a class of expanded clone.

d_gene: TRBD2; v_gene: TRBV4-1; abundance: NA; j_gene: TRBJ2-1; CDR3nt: TGCGCCAGCAGCCAAGCGCGGAGAGGAGCGGGAGGTTTCAATGAGCAGTTCTTC; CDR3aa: CASSQARRGAGGFNEQFF
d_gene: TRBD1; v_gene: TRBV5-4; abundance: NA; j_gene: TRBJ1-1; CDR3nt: TGTGCCAGCAGCTTGAACAGGGGGAACACTGAAGCTTTCTTT; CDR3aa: CASSLNRGNTEAFF
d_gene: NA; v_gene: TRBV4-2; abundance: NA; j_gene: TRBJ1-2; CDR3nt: TGTGCCAGCAGCCAAGATGGGGCGACTGGCTACACCTTC; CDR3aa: CASSQDGATGYTF
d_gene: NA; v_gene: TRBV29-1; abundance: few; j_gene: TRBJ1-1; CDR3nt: TGCAGCGTTGAAGGCCGAGTTGTGAACACTGAAGCTTTCTTT; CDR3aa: CSVEGRVVNTEAFF
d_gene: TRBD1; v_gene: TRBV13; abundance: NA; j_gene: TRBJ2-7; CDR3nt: TGTGCCAGCAGCCTCCAGGACAGGGGGAGTTACGAGCAGTACTTC; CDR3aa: CASSLQDRGSYEQYF
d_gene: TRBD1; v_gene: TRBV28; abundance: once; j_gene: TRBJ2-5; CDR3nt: TGTGCCAGCAGTTTGCCTAGACAGGGGGCGGGAGGCCGACAAGAGACCCAGTACTTC; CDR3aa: CASSLPRQGAGGRQETQYF
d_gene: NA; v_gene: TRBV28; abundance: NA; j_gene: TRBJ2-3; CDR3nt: TGTGCCAGCAGCCAGATGGGCCAGAAGGTCACAGATACGCAGTATTTT; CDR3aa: CASSQMGQKVTDTQYF
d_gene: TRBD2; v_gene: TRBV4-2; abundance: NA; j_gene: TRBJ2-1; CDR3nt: TGTGCCAGCAGCCAAGATAAGAGCGGAGACTGGGGACTAGCGGGAGTTCATGAGCAGTTCTTC; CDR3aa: CASSQDKSGDWGLAGVHEQFF
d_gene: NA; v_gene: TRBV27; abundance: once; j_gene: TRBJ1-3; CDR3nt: TGTGCCAGCAGTTTAGCAGGGTCTGGAAACACCATATATTTT; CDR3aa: CASSLAGSGNTIYF
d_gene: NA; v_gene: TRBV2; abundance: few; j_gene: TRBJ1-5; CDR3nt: TGTGCCAGCAGTGAGGAGCAGTACCAGCCCCAGCATTTT; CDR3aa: CASSEEQYQPQHF
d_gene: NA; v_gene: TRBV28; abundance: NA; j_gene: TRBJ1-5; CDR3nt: TGTGCCAGAAGGAGGCCGAATCAGCCCCAGCATTTT; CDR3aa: CARRRPNQPQHF
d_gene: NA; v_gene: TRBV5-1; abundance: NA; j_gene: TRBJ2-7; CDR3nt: TGCGCCAGCGCGGGACGGCCAGGCCTCTACGAGCAGTACTTC; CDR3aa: CASAGRPGLYEQYF
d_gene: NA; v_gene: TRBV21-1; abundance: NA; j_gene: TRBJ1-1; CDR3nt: TGTGCCAGCAGCAAAGGGGGACAGGGAATTTGGAACACTGAAGCTTTCTTT; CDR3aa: CASSKGGQGIWNTEAFF
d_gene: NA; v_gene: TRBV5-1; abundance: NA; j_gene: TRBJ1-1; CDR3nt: TGCGCCAGCAGCTTGCGTCTGAACACTGAAGCTTTCTTT; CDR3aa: CASSLRLNTEAFF
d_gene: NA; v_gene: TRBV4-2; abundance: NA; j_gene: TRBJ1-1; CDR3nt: TGTGCCAGCAGCCAAGTTGGAGTGGCTGTACAGGGATGGGAATATATGAACACTGAAGCTTTCTTT; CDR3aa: CASSQVGVAVQGWEYMNTEAFF
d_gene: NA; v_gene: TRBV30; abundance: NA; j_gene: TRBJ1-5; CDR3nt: TGTGCCTGGGCCCGACGGCGGAGCAATCAGCCCCAGCATTTT; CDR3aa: CAWARRRSNQPQHF
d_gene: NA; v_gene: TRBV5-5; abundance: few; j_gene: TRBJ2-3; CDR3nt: TGTGCCAGCAGCTCGGACCTAGCGATGGGGTATTTT; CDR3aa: CASSSDLAMGYF
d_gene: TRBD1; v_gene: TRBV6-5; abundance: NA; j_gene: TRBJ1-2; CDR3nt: TGTGCCAGCAATATGATCAGGGGGCTCGGCTATGGCTACACCTTC; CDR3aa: CASNMIRGLGYGYTF
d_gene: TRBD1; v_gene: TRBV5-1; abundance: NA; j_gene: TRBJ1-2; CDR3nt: TGCGCCAGCAGCTGGGCGGACAGGGGAAACTATGGCTACACCTTC; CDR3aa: CASSWADRGNYGYTF
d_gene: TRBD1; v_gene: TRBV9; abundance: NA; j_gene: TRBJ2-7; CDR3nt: TGTGCCAGCAGCGTGCAGGGGGCGAGTAACGAGCAGTACTTC; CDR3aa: CASSVQGASNEQYF
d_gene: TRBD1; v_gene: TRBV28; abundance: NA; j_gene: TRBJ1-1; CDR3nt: TGTGCCAGCAGTCCGCCTACAGGGGGCAGGACTGAAGCTTTCTTT; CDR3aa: CASSPPTGGRTEAFF
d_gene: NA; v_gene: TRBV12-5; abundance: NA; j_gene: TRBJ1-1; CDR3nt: TGTGCTAGTGGCTGGGGCAGGTGGGATCCTGAAGCTTTCTTT; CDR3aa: CASGWGRWDPEAFF
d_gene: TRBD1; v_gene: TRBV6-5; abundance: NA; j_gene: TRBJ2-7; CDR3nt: TGTGCCAGCAGTTACTTGACGACAGGGATCTACGAGCAGTACTTC; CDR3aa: CASSYLTTGIYEQYF
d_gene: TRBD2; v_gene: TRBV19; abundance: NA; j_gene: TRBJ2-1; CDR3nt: TGTGCCAGTAGTATCCGTAGCGGGGGGGCATTTCCGAATGAGCAGTTCTTC; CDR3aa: CASSIRSGGAFPNEQFF
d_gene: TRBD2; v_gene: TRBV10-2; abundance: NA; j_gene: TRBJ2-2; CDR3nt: TGCGCCAGCAGTGAGCCCTCACTAGCGGGGTTCACCGGGGAGCTGTTTTTT; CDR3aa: CASSEPSLAGFTGELFF
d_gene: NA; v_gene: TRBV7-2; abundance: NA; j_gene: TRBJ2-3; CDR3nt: TGTGCCAGCAGCTTGGCCGTTACAAGCACAGATACGCAGTATTTT; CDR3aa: CASSLAVTSTDTQYF
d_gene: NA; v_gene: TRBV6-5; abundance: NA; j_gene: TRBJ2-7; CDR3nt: TGTGCCAGCAGTGCGGAACAGGGATTCTCCTACGAGCAGTACTTC; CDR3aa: CASSAEQGFSYEQYF
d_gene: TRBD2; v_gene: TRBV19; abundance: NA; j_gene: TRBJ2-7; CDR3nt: TGTGCCAGTAGTTTGACTAGCGGGAGCTCCTACGAGCAGTACTTC; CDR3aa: CASSLTSGSSYEQYF
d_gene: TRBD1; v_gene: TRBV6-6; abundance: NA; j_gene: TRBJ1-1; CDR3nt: TGTGCCAGCAGAGAGACAGGGGGTACCACTGAAGCTTTCTTT; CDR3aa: CASRETGGTTEAFF
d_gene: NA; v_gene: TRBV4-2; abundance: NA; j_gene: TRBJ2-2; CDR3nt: TGTGCCAGCAGCCAAGTGGCCGGGGCCGGGGAGCTGTTTTTT; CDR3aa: CASSQVAGAGELFF
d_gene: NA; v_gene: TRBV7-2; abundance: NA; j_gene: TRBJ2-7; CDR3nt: TGTGCCAGCAGCCAACCCAGGGTATGGGGTTCCTACGAGCAGTACTTC; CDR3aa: CASSQPRVWGSYEQYF
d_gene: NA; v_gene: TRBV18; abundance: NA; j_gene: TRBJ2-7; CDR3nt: TGTGCCAGCTCACCAGCCGGGAGCTCCTACGAGCAGTACTTC; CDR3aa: CASSPAGSSYEQYF
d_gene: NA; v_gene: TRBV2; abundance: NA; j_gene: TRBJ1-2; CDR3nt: TGTGCCAGCAGTGAAGACAGTGGCTACACCTTC; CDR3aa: CASSEDSGYTF
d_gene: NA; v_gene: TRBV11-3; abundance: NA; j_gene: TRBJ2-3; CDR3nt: TGTGCCAGCAGCCCCCAGAGCACAGATACGCAGTATTTT; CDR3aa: CASSPQSTDTQYF
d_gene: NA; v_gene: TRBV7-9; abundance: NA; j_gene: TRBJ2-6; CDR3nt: TGTGCCAGCAGCTCGCTAAGACTTAAATTCTCTGGGGCCAACGTCCTGACTTTC; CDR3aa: CASSSLRLKFSGANVLTF